This entry features one T cell receptor beta chain sequence. This receptor's antigen is unknown. The record has no base qualities; no much larger clone is one base away. TCRbeta CDR3 regions were amplified from genomic DNA using the immunoSEQ Assay, a bias-controlled multiplex PCR. The authors' pipeline ran thus. The number of nucleated cells in each sample was estimated by amplification of reference gene primers within the assay. To quantify the absolute abundance of each unique TCRbeta CDR3 rearrangement, sequence reads were collapsed and filtered. Productive Simpson clonality was computed per sample as the square root of Simpson's diversity index over productive rearrangements. TCRdb limited this immuneACCESS table to in-frame rearrangements with V and J called. A share of clones is missing; checked studies link under half to unresolved V genes, and the rest is unexplained. That table gives V, J and clone size, and the DNA gave D and trimming. In all, the sample holds tens of thousands of clones, and about four fifths of those were seen once. Of the sample, 3.5% to 5% falls within the top ten clones.

A distance of 19 bases separates the germline ends of V and J, which lose 6 bases and 5 bases respectively. CDR1 and CDR2 are drawn from the germline V gene: MDHEN, SYDVKM. CDR3 length: 15 amino acids, cysteine to phenylalanine. Solely the CDR3 DNA is kept, with 45 bases framed from the first base. The data are from a study of blood T cell repertoires in COVID-19 (dated by TCRdb to about 2020). Turning to the overall study: Collaborator samples came from the United States, Italy and Spain and covered acute and convalescent phases of COVID-19. The prospective study material was composed of cDNA or gDNA derived from T cells, B-cell-depleted T cells, or PBMCs. Deeply sampled blood TCRbeta repertoires from subjects exposed to, actively infected with, or recovered from COVID-19 were included in the dataset. The repertoires were made available in a free public database intended to serve as a resource for research on the immune response to SARS-CoV-2. The samples were drawn from the first 160 participants of the ongoing ImmuneRACE study and from 950 to 1,500 subjects provided by 6 global collaborators. The sample metadata nearly always contained a de-identified subject ID, COVID-19 status, age in years and sex. HLA class I and class II types, where available, came from metadata supplied by the sample provider rather than from assay-based typing.

Each collaborating institution followed its own protocols to collect whole blood in K2EDTA tubes. Collaborator samples were shipped for TCRbeta analysis as frozen whole blood, isolated PBMCs, or DNA extracted from either sample type. Points the paper makes about the study in general: How much clinical and demographic metadata was included differed by source and by participant, and the metadata was provided uncurated.

The source is a woman aged 60-75 years with acute or convalescent COVID-19. The sample was peripheral blood. The chain couples TRBV28 to TRBJ1-1, with TRBD1 perhaps the D gene, on 5 matching bases. The CDR3 loop reads CASRPLGQLATEAFF. The DNA sequence reads TGTGCCAGCAGGCCCCTGGGGCAGCTAGCGACTGAAGCTTTCTTT.